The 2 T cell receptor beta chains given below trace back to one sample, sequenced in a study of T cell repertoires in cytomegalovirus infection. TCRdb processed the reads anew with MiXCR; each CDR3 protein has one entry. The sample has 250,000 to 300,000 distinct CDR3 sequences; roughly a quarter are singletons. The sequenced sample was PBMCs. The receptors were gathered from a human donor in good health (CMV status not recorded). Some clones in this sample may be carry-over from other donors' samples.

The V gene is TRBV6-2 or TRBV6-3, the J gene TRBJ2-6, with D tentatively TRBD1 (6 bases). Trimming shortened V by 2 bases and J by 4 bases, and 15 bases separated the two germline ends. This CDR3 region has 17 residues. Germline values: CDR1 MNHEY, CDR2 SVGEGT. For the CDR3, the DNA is TGTGCCAGCAGTTACACCGAAACAGGGCCAGGGGCCAACGTCCTGACTTTC. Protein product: CASSYTETGPGANVLTF.

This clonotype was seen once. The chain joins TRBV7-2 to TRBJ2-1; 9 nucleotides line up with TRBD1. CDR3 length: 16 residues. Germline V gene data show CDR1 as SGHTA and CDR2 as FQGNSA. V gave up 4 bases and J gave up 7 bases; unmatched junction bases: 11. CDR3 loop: CASSSYSGTGTNEQFF. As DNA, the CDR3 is TGTGCCAGCAGCTCCTACTCCGGGACAGGGACTAATGAGCAGTTCTTC.